The TCR beta chain under discussion was sequenced for a study of OX40 agonist ivuxolimab in advanced cancers. Regarding the study in general: The costimulatory receptor OX40 (CD134) was targeted by ivuxolimab, a fully human IgG2 agonistic monoclonal antibody. Intravenous ivuxolimab was administered to patients every 2 weeks at six dose levels: 0.01, 0.1, 0.3, 1.5, 3 and 10 mg/kg. Of the 50 to 55 patients in dose escalation, about 20 had hepatocellular carcinoma, about 15 had melanoma, 9 had renal cell carcinoma and 9 had head and neck cancer. In the dose-escalation cohort, 82.7% of patients were male, and the mean age was roughly 60 years, with a range of roughly 20 to 85. Prior anti-PD-1, anti-PD-L1 or anti-CTLA-4 therapy was permitted, and checkpoint inhibitors had been received by roughly two fifths of dose-escalation patients. Partial responses were achieved by three dose-escalation patients, of whom one had hepatocellular carcinoma and two had cutaneous melanoma. The purpose of peripheral TCRbeta sequencing was to test whether ivuxolimab changed TCR sequence diversity and led to clonal T-cell expansion. The paper covers the monotherapy dose-escalation part of the phase I ivuxolimab trial, which included N ≈ 50 patients.

Patients with a history of autoimmune disease or receiving systemic immunosuppression were excluded from the trial. Peripheral blood for TCR sequencing was collected from all dose cohorts at baseline, on cycle 4 day 1, and on cycle 7 day 1. Samples came from an open-label, multicenter, first-in-human phase I dose-escalation trial of ivuxolimab. Adults with locally advanced or metastatic melanoma, renal cell, hepatocellular, or head and neck squamous cell carcinoma were enrolled in the trial. Before TCR sequencing, CD4+ T cells and CD8+ T cells were sorted from peripheral blood as separate populations. Turning to this clone: Its recognized antigen is unknown. Base qualities are not provided; no much larger clone lies one nucleotide away.

Genomic DNA was isolated from the sorted cells so that the TCRbeta CDR3 region could be sequenced. The immunoSEQ Assay was used for sequencing of TCRbeta CDR3 regions. Sourced from immuneACCESS, this table was stored by TCRdb with only in-frame sequences that have V and J called. A share of the clones is absent; for the studies checked, an unresolved V gene accounts for under half, and the remainder has no known explanation. The sample has around 67,000 clones on record, around 90% of them singletons. The ten top clones hold roughly 1% of the sample. As encoded in the germline V gene (reference sequence), CDR1 is SEHNR while CDR2 is FQNEAQ. The CDR3 spans 15 residues, from the cysteine through the phenylalanine. This entry keeps only the CDR3 DNA: 45 bases, framed from base 1. V and J are truncated by 5 bases and 0 bases respectively, leaving an intervening sequence of 11 bases. Overall study outcomes, separate from this receptor: After ivuxolimab, more expanded clones were found on average in CD8+ T cells than in CD4+ T cells. The antigen specificity of the clonally expanded peripheral T cells was not determined. In the 0.1-3.0 mg/kg groups, partial responders were among the patients with the lowest normalized peripheral clonal expansion, particularly in CD8+ T cells. At doses of 0.1 to 3.0 mg/kg, clonal expansion of both CD4+ and CD8+ T cells in blood was seen between baseline and week 6. Low levels of normalized T-cell clonal expansion were also seen in some patients who did not respond.

The rearranged chain carries TRBV7-9 and TRBJ2-1; the D gene is perhaps TRBD1 or TRBD2, each of them matching over 6 bases. This material consisted of CD4+ or CD8+ T cells sorted from blood, taken in a trial of the OX40 agonist ivuxolimab. The TCR was taken from an adult with an advanced solid tumor such as melanoma, head and neck, liver or kidney cancer. The bases are TGTGCCAGCAGCGTAAAGGGGGGCTCCTACAATGAGCAGTTCTTC. Its protein is CASSVKGGSYNEQFF.